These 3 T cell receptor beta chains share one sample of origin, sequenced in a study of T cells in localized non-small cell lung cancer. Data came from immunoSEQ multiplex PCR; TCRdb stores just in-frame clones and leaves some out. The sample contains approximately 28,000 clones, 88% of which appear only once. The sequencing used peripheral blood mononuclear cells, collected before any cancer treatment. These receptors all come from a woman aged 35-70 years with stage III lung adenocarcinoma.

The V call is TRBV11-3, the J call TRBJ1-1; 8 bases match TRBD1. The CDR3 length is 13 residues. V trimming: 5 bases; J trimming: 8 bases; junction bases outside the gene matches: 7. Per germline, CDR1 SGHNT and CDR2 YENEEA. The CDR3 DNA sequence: TGTGCCAGCAGCAGCTACAGGGGGGAGGAAGCTTTCTTT. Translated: CASSSYRGEEAFF.

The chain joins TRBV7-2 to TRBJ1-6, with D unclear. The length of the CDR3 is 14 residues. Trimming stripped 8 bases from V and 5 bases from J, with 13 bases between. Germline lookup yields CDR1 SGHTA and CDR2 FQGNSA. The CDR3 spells CASRPVGNNSPLHF. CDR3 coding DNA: TGTGCCAGCCGCCCTGTTGGGAATAATTCACCCCTCCACTTT.

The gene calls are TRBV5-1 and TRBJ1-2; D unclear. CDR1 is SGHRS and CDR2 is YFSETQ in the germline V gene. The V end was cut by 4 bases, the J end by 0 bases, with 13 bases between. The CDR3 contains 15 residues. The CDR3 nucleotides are TGCGCCAGCAGCCCCCGAGAGGGCACTAACTATGGCTACACCTTC. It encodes CASSPREGTNYGYTF.